These T cell receptor beta chains were read from a single sample in a study of OX40 agonist ivuxolimab in advanced cancers. TCRdb's copy holds only in-frame clones and misses some; the assay was immunoSEQ multiplex PCR. The table has around 92,000 clones, 90% to 95% seen once; the top ten hold around 0.25%. The sequenced sample was CD4+ or CD8+ T cells sorted from blood, obtained in a trial of the OX40 agonist ivuxolimab. The origin of the receptors is an adult with an advanced solid tumor such as melanoma, head and neck, liver or kidney cancer. Both conserved end residues are part of each CDR3. The order of the fields is D gene, clone size, V gene, J gene, CDR3 DNA, CDR3 protein. The D gene is left open where the match is weak. Rows give clone size only sometimes, using once, few, many, or a class for an expanded clone.

>NA|NA|TRBV4-3|TRBJ2-3
TGCGCCAGCAGCCAAGGTTATCAGAGCACAGATACGCAGTATTTT
CASSQGYQSTDTQYF
>NA|NA|TRBV5-4|TRBJ2-7
TGTGCCAGCAGCGACACGACGGGCCCCTACGAGCAGTACTTC
CASSDTTGPYEQYF
>TRBD1|NA|TRBV29-1|TRBJ2-1
TGCAGCGTTGTTCGCAGGGGGAATGAGCAGTTCTTC
CSVVRRGNEQFF
>NA|NA|TRBV4-3|TRBJ1-2
TGCGCCAGCAGCCGTTTGAATGGAGGTTATGGCTACACCTTC
CASSRLNGGYGYTF
>NA|NA|TRBV28|TRBJ2-3
TGTGCCCGCAAGAGGCCGGCCGGTGCAGATACGCAGTATTTT
CARKRPAGADTQYF
>NA|NA|TRBV5-4|TRBJ2-5
TGTGCCAGCAGTCGGGGAGAGACCCAGTACTTC
CASSRGETQYF
>TRBD2|NA|TRBV9|TRBJ2-1
TGTGCCAGCAGCGCGACTAGCGGGAACGATGAGCAGTTCTTC
CASSATSGNDEQFF
>TRBD1|NA|TRBV30|TRBJ1-3
TGTGCCTGGAGTCGGCCCCGCAATTACCCCGGACAGGGGGAGGTTGGAAACACCATATATTTT
CAWSRPRNYPGQGEVGNTIYF
>TRBD1|NA|TRBV30|TRBJ1-1
TGTGCCTGGAGAGTGGGACAGCACACTGAAGCTTTCTTT
CAWRVGQHTEAFF
>TRBD1|NA|TRBV10-1|TRBJ1-1
TGCGCCAGCAGTGAGCCGTCTCCTTCCGGGACAGGGGGCGCAGTAACTGAAGCTTTCTTT
CASSEPSPSGTGGAVTEAFF
>NA|once|TRBV7-9|TRBJ2-3
TGTGCCAGCAGCTTAGTGGCGACATATACGCAGTATTTT
CASSLVATYTQYF
>NA|NA|TRBV4-1|TRBJ1-6
TGCGCCAGCAGCCAAGATAGAAAGGGGTATGATAATTCACCCCTCCACTTT
CASSQDRKGYDNSPLHF
>NA|NA|TRBV6-5|TRBJ1-6
TGTGCCAGCAGTTACGGCCTAAATTCACCCCTCCACTTT
CASSYGLNSPLHF
>NA|NA|TRBV6-1|TRBJ1-2
TGTGCCAGCAGAGCGTGGCCGGCTAGCTACACCTTC
CASRAWPASYTF
>TRBD1|few|TRBV9|TRBJ1-2
TGTGCCAGCAGGCGGACAGGGACGAGAGGCTACACCTTC
CASRRTGTRGYTF
>TRBD2|NA|TRBV7-9|TRBJ2-3
TGTGCCAGCAGAAGCGCGGGGGAGGATACGCAGTATTTT
CASRSAGEDTQYF
>NA|NA|TRBV25-1|TRBJ1-2
TGTGCCAGCTCAGACAGGCTCTATGGCTACACCTTC
CASSDRLYGYTF
>NA|NA|TRBV5-4|TRBJ2-5
TGTGCCAGCAGCTTGGAAGTTCAAGAGACCCAGTACTTC
CASSLEVQETQYF
>NA|NA|TRBV19|TRBJ2-1
TGTGCCAGTAGTATAGGTTACAATGAGCAGTTCTTC
CASSIGYNEQFF
>TRBD2|NA|TRBV7-2|TRBJ2-2
TGTGCCAGCAGCTTTCGTCCGGGTAGCGGGGCCTTAACCGGGGAGCTGTTTTTT
CASSFRPGSGALTGELFF
>TRBD1|NA|TRBV6-5|TRBJ1-1
TGTGCCAGCAGACGCCTACAGACAGGGCGCACTGAAGCTTTCTTT
CASRRLQTGRTEAFF
>NA|once|TRBV6-5|TRBJ1-5
TGTGCCAGCAGTCCGGGAGGGGGGGCACGGCAGCCCCAGCATTTT
CASSPGGGARQPQHF
>TRBD2|NA|TRBV2|TRBJ2-1
TGTGCCAGCATCCCCATCAGCGGGAGGAGTCATGAGCAGTTCTTC
CASIPISGRSHEQFF
>TRBD1|NA|TRBV6-1|TRBJ2-1
TGTGCCAGCAGTGAATTCGCTTCCGCCGGGACAGCTTACGGTGAGCAGTTCTTC
CASSEFASAGTAYGEQFF
>NA|NA|TRBV5-6|TRBJ1-1
TGTGCCAGCAGCCTAACAGGTCCCCCTGAAGCTTTCTTT
CASSLTGPPEAFF
>NA|NA|TRBV18|TRBJ1-3
TGTGCCAGCTCACCCAGTTCGCGAAACACCATATATTTT
CASSPSSRNTIYF
>TRBD2|NA|TRBV4-2|TRBJ2-1
TGTGCCAGCAGCCGAATACTAGCGGGGAGGTACAATGAGCAGTTCTTC
CASSRILAGRYNEQFF
>NA|NA|TRBV4-1|TRBJ1-5
TGCGCCAGCAGCCAAGACGCCGCGACAGCCGTCAATCAGCCCCAGCATTTT
CASSQDAATAVNQPQHF
>NA|NA|TRBV28|TRBJ1-4
TGTGCCAGCAGCGTCAGGGTTTACCGTTCAACTAATGAAAAACTGTTTTTT
CASSVRVYRSTNEKLFF
>NA|NA|TRBV9|TRBJ1-6
TGTGCCAGCAGCGGGGGGCCGGGCCTCAGAGGTTCACCCCTCCACTTT
CASSGGPGLRGSPLHF
>TRBD1|NA|TRBV6-5|TRBJ1-5
TGTGCCAGCAGTTACGACAGGGCCTATTCTCAGCCCCAGCATTTT
CASSYDRAYSQPQHF
>TRBD1|NA|TRBV28|TRBJ2-4
TGTGCCAGCAGTTTTTTGGACAGGAACATTCAGTACTTC
CASSFLDRNIQYF
>NA|NA|TRBV9|TRBJ2-3
TGTGCCAGCAGCGTAGAAGGGTTTAGCACAGATACGCAGTATTTT
CASSVEGFSTDTQYF
>NA|NA|TRBV30|TRBJ1-3
TGTGCCTGGAGTGTCAACTCTGGAAACACCATATATTTT
CAWSVNSGNTIYF
>NA|NA|TRBV19|TRBJ1-5
TGTGCCAGTAGAGGGGTTAAAGGGAAGGATCAGCCCCAGCATTTT
CASRGVKGKDQPQHF
>NA|NA|TRBV4-3|TRBJ1-4
TGCGCCAGCAGCCAAGATGAGAAGGGGGGAAATGAAAAACTGTTTTTT
CASSQDEKGGNEKLFF
>NA|NA|TRBV28|TRBJ1-5
TGTGCCAGCAGTTACCCAGTGGGCCCCCTCCCCCAGCATTTT
CASSYPVGPLPQHF
>TRBD1|once|TRBV7-9|TRBJ1-2
TGTGCCAGCGGTAGGGGTGAGGGGGCGATTACCTATGGCTACACCTTC
CASGRGEGAITYGYTF
>NA|once|TRBV5-5|TRBJ1-5
TGTGCCAGCAGCCCCGGACAATTTGGGCACAATCAGCCCCAGCATTTT
CASSPGQFGHNQPQHF
>NA|NA|TRBV28|TRBJ1-1
TGTGCCAGCAGTACCTGGGGGGTTGGCACTGAAGCTTTCTTT
CASSTWGVGTEAFF
>NA|NA|TRBV28|TRBJ2-7
TGTGCCAGCAGTTTCTGGACCAGGCGGATATACGAGCAGTACTTC
CASSFWTRRIYEQYF
>NA|NA|TRBV6-1|TRBJ1-6
TGTGCCAGCAGTGACTACCTACAGGGACCCCTCCACTTT
CASSDYLQGPLHF
>TRBD1|NA|TRBV7-9|TRBJ2-1
TGTGCCAGCAGCTCCAGACAGGGGTTGGGCCCCCAGTTCTTC
CASSSRQGLGPQFF
>NA|NA|TRBV6-5|TRBJ1-1
TGTGCCAGCAGAAACCTGGGAGGGTCCGACACTGAAGCTTTCTTT
CASRNLGGSDTEAFF
>TRBD1|NA|TRBV6-5|TRBJ1-1
TGTGCCAGCACGGTGAGAACAGGGGGCAACACTGAAGCTTTCTTT
CASTVRTGGNTEAFF
>NA|NA|TRBV2|TRBJ1-5
TGTGCCAGCAGTGACAGGGAGAAGAGTCAGCCCCAGCATTTT
CASSDREKSQPQHF
>NA|once|TRBV18|TRBJ2-5
TGTGCCAGCTCAACACCGTCGGTAGGGGAGACCCAGTACTTC
CASSTPSVGETQYF
>TRBD2|NA|TRBV4-2|TRBJ2-3
TGTGCCAGCAGCCAAGGGGGTCTCGGATCTGCGGGGGGTTTGGATACGCAGTATTTT
CASSQGGLGSAGGLDTQYF
>NA|NA|TRBV7-8|TRBJ2-1
TGTGCCAGCAGCTTAAGGCCAGCCTACAATGAGCAGTTCTTC
CASSLRPAYNEQFF
>NA|NA|TRBV9|TRBJ1-1
TGTGCCAGCAGCGAGGCGAGGGGGACTGAAGCTTTCTTT
CASSEARGTEAFF
>NA|once|TRBV6-6|TRBJ1-5
TGTGCCAGCAGTTCGGGCAGGGGTTCCAATCAGCCCCAGCATTTT
CASSSGRGSNQPQHF
>NA|once|TRBV28|TRBJ2-1
TGTGCCAGCAGAAAGCGGCGAAGCTCCTACAATGAGCAGTTCTTC
CASRKRRSSYNEQFF